This is a list of T cell receptor beta chains from one sample in a study of T cell responses to AZD1222 COVID-19 vaccine. Libraries were prepared by immunoSEQ multiplex PCR; TCRdb keeps only in-frame clonotypes and omits some of them. The sample shows some 150,000 clones, about 93% of them seen only once. The material was peripheral blood, obtained on day 0 of MenACWY control vaccination. The receptors were gathered from an adult in good health. Both conserved end residues are part of each CDR3. Each record gives: J gene, clone size, D gene, V gene, CDR3 protein, CDR3 DNA. D genes are given only for firm matches. Expanded clones are given a class, and other clones once, few, many or no size at all.

TRBJ1-1 . . TRBV7-9 CASTSFFEGPEAFF TGTGCCAGCACCTCATTTTTCGAGGGACCTGAAGCTTTCTTT
TRBJ1-1 . . TRBV6-5 CASSPGQITEAFF TGTGCCAGCAGTCCAGGACAGATCACTGAAGCTTTCTTT
TRBJ1-2 . . TRBV7-9 CASSSDTYGYTF TGTGCCAGCAGCTCCGACACGTATGGCTACACCTTC
TRBJ2-7 . . TRBV11-3 CASSSTASTQAYF TGTGCCAGCAGCTCGACGGCGTCAACCCAAGCGTACTTC
TRBJ1-5 . TRBD1 TRBV4-1 CASSHRDRASNQPQHF TGCGCCAGCAGCCATCGGGACAGGGCTAGCAATCAGCCCCAGCATTTT
TRBJ2-7 . . TRBV14 CASSQDRNEQYF TGTGCCAGCAGCCAAGATCGGAACGAGCAGTACTTC
TRBJ1-5 . . TRBV6-5 CASRPGAFNQPQHF TGTGCCAGCAGACCTGGGGCTTTCAATCAGCCCCAGCATTTT
TRBJ2-7 . TRBD2 TRBV12-3/TRBV12-4 CASSLTSGYEQYF TGTGCCAGCAGTTTGACTAGCGGCTACGAGCAGTACTTC
TRBJ2-1 . . TRBV11-3 CASSLDRRGEQFF TGTGCCAGCAGCTTAGATAGACGGGGGGAGCAGTTCTTC
TRBJ2-2 . TRBD1 TRBV3-1/TRBV3-2 CASSLHRDRNTGELFF TGTGCCAGCAGCCTACACCGGGACAGGAACACCGGGGAGCTGTTTTTT
TRBJ1-2 . . TRBV30 CAWDRLNYGYTF TGTGCCTGGGACAGGCTTAACTATGGCTACACCTTC
TRBJ1-2 . . TRBV28 CASSPRGNPGGYTF TGTGCCAGCAGTCCCCGAGGGAACCCGGGGGGCTACACCTTC
TRBJ2-7 . . TRBV6-5 CASRAIQTYEQYF TGTGCCAGCAGGGCGATACAAACCTACGAGCAGTACTTC
TRBJ1-5 . . TRBV24-1 CATSDAVGNQPQHF TGTGCCACCAGTGATGCGGTGGGAAATCAGCCCCAGCATTTT
TRBJ1-2 . . TRBV3-1/TRBV3-2 CASSPGPSNYGYTF TGTGCCAGCAGCCCGGGCCCCTCTAACTATGGCTACACCTTC
TRBJ1-1 few TRBD1 TRBV18 CASSPTGGRNTEAFF TGTGCCAGCTCACCTACAGGGGGGAGGAACACTGAAGCTTTCTTT
TRBJ1-4 . . TRBV9 CASSPEGGINEKLFF TGTGCCAGCAGCCCCGAAGGGGGGATTAATGAAAAACTGTTTTTT
TRBJ2-2 once TRBD2 TRBV30 CAWSLSGRHTGELFF TGTGCCTGGAGTCTTAGCGGGAGACACACCGGGGAGCTGTTTTTT
TRBJ2-1 . TRBD2 TRBV10-3 CAISESGLAGYNEQFF TGTGCCATCAGTGAGTCGGGACTAGCGGGTTACAATGAGCAGTTCTTC
TRBJ1-3 . . TRBV3-1/TRBV3-2 CASSQGAGAGNTIYF TGTGCCAGCAGCCAGGGGGCCGGGGCTGGAAACACCATATATTTT